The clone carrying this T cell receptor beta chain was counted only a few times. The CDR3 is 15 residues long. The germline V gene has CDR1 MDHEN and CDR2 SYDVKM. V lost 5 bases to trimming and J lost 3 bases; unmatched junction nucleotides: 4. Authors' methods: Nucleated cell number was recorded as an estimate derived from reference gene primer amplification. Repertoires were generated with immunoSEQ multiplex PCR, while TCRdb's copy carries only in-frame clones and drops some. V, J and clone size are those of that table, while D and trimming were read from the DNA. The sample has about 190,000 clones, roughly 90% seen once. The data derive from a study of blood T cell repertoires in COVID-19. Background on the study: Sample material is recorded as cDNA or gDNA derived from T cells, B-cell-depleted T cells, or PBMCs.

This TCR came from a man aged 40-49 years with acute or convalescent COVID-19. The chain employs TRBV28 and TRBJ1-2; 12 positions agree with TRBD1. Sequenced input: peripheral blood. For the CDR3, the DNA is TGTGCCAGCAGTCTAGGGACAGGGGGCTACTATGGCTACACCTTC. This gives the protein CASSLGTGGYYGYTF.